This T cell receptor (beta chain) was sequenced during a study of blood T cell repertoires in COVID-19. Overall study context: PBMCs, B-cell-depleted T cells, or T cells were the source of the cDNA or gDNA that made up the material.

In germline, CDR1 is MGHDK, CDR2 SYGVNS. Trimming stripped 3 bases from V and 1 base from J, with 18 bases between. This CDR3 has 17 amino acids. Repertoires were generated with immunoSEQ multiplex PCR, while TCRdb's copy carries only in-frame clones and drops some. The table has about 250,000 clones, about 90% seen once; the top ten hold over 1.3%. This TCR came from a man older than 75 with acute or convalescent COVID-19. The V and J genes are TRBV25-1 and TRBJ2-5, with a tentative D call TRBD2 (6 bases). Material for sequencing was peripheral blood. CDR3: CASSERLPGLPQETQYF. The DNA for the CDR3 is TGTGCCAGCAGTGAGCGGCTTCCTGGACTACCCCAAGAGACCCAGTACTTC.